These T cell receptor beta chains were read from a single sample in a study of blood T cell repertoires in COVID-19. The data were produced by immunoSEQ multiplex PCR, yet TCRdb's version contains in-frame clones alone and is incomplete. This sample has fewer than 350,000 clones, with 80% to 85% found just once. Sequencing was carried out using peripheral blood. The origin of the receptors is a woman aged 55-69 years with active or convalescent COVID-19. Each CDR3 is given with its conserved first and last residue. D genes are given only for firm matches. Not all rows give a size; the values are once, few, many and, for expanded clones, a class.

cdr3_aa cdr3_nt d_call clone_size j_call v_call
CATQRYSNQPQHF TGTGCCACTCAGCGTTATAGCAATCAGCCCCAGCATTTT . . TRBJ1-5 TRBV24-1
CASSQERGRYTF TGTGCCAGCAGCCAAGAACGTGGGCGCTACACCTTC . . TRBJ1-2 TRBV14
CASSLSHTGEANSPLHF TGTGCCAGCAGCTTAAGTCACACAGGGGAGGCTAATTCACCCCTCCACTTT TRBD1 . TRBJ1-6 TRBV7-3
CASSQALVRNTEAFF TGCGCCAGCAGCCAAGCCCTTGTCCGGAACACTGAAGCTTTCTTT . once TRBJ1-1 TRBV4-1
CASSPGEGFKNSPLHF TGTGCCAGCAGCCCTGGAGAGGGTTTCAAAAATTCACCCCTCCACTTT . . TRBJ1-6 TRBV7-8
CASSHSGRSTDTQYF TGTGCCAGCAGCCATAGCGGGCGAAGCACAGATACGCAGTATTTT TRBD2 . TRBJ2-3 TRBV3-1/TRBV3-2
CSVDRGPGELFF TGCAGCGTTGACAGGGGTCCCGGGGAGCTGTTTTTT . . TRBJ2-2 TRBV29-1
CASSKNRGGNYGYTF TGTGCCAGCAGTAAAAACAGGGGTGGGAACTATGGCTACACCTTC TRBD1 few TRBJ1-2 TRBV6-5
CASSSDREAFF TGTGCCAGCAGCTCCGACAGGGAAGCTTTCTTT . . TRBJ1-1 TRBV27
CASSVDRVYEQYF TGTGCCAGCAGTGTGGACAGGGTCTACGAGCAGTACTTC TRBD1 . TRBJ2-7 TRBV25-1
CASSFPSEADTQYF TGTGCCAGTAGTTTTCCTAGCGAGGCGGATACGCAGTATTTT . . TRBJ2-3 TRBV19
CASTRGGGAYNEQFF TGTGCCAGCACCAGGGGCGGGGGGGCCTACAATGAGCAGTTCTTC TRBD2 . TRBJ2-1 TRBV2
CASSFEAGGTDTQYF TGCGCCAGCAGCTTTGAGGCGGGGGGGACAGATACGCAGTATTTT TRBD2 once TRBJ2-3 TRBV5-1
CASSASGYNEQFF TGCGCCAGCAGTGCTAGCGGCTACAATGAGCAGTTCTTC TRBD2 . TRBJ2-1 TRBV5-1
CASSARGYTF TGTGCCAGTAGCGCTCGGGGCTACACCTTC . once TRBJ1-2 TRBV19
CASSLERVRTDTQYF TGTGCCAGCAGCTTGGAACGGGTAAGGACAGATACGCAGTATTTT . . TRBJ2-3 TRBV5-6
CASSVRDRGPGANVLTF TGTGCCAGCAGTGTCCGGGACAGGGGGCCGGGGGCCAACGTCCTGACTTTC TRBD1 . TRBJ2-6 TRBV6-7
CASSRTDRLDQPQHF TGCGCCAGCAGCCGGACTGACAGGTTAGATCAGCCCCAGCATTTT . . TRBJ1-5 TRBV4-3
CASSRSQETQYF TGTGCCAGCAGCCGGAGTCAAGAGACCCAGTACTTC . . TRBJ2-5 TRBV13
CASSADRTNEKLFF TGTGCCAGCAGCGCGGACAGGACTAATGAAAAACTGTTTTTT TRBD1 . TRBJ1-4 TRBV9
CASSAGQGHGYTF TGTGCCAGTAGTGCTGGACAGGGGCATGGCTACACCTTC TRBD1 . TRBJ1-2 TRBV19
CASSFGQGVGTIYF TGTGCCAGCAGTTTCGGCCAGGGGGTTGGTACCATATATTTT TRBD1 . TRBJ1-3 TRBV27
CASSYGLAGTYEQYF TGTGCCAGCAGTTACGGGCTAGCGGGGACTTACGAGCAGTACTTC TRBD2 . TRBJ2-7 TRBV6-5
CASSLRQGGRDSPLHF TGTGCCAGCAGCTTACGGCAGGGGGGTCGCGATTCACCCCTCCACTTT TRBD1 . TRBJ1-6 TRBV11-3
CASSVGQGNEKLFF TGTGCCAGCAGCGTCGGGCAGGGTAATGAAAAACTGTTTTTT . . TRBJ1-4 TRBV9
CASSQDARNTEAFF TGCGCCAGCAGCCAAGATGCCAGGAACACTGAAGCTTTCTTT . . TRBJ1-1 TRBV4-3
CASSQAGLTYEQYF TGTGCCAGCAGCCAGGCAGGGCTTACCTACGAGCAGTACTTC . . TRBJ2-7 TRBV3-1/TRBV3-2
CASSTGQGGTDTQYF TGTGCCAGTAGTACCGGACAGGGCGGCACAGATACGCAGTATTTT TRBD1 . TRBJ2-3 TRBV19
CASRSTSGGVFF TGTGCCAGCAGGTCAACTAGCGGGGGAGTGTTCTTC TRBD2 . TRBJ2-1 TRBV7-3
CASSLALNEKLFF TGTGCCAGCAGCTTGGCCCTTAATGAAAAACTGTTTTTT . . TRBJ1-4 TRBV5-4
CASSLTGIGNQPQHF TGTGCCAGCAGTCTCACAGGGATAGGCAATCAGCCCCAGCATTTT . . TRBJ1-5 TRBV6-5
CASSLMTGDNYGYTF TGTGCCAGCAGCTTGATGACAGGGGATAACTATGGCTACACCTTC TRBD1 . TRBJ1-2 TRBV5-6
CASSPRTGGGPLHF TGTGCCAGCAGCCCGCGTACCGGGGGTGGGCCCCTCCACTTT . . TRBJ1-6 TRBV14
CASSPESGLYGYTF TGTGCCAGCAGTCCGGAGTCAGGGCTCTATGGCTACACCTTC . few TRBJ1-2 TRBV2